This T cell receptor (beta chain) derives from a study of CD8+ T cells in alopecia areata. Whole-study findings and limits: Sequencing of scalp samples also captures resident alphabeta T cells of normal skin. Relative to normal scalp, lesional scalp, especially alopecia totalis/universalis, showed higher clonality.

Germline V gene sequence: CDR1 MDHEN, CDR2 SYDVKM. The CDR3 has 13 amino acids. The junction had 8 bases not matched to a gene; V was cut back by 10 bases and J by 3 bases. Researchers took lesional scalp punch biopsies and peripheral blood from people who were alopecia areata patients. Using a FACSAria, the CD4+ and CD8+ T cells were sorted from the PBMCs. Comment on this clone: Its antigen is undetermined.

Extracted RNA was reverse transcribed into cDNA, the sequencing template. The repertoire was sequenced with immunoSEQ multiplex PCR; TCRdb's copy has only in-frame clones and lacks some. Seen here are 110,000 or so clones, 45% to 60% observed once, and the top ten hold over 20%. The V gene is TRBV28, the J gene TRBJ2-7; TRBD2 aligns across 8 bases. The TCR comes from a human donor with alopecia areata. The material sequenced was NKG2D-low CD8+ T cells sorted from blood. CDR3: CATLREGRYEQYF. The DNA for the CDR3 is TGTGCCACCCTACGGGAGGGCCGCTACGAGCAGTACTTC. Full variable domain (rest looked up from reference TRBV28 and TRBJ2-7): DVKVTQSSRYLVKRTGEKVFLECVQDMDHENMFWYRQDPGLGLRLIYFSYDVKMKEKGDIPEGYSVSREKKERFSLILESASTNQTSMYLCATLREGRYEQYFGPGTRLTVT.